The 24 T cell receptor beta chains presented below share a single source sample, sequenced in a study of cytomegalovirus exposure and HLA in healthy donors. Sequencing used immunoSEQ multiplex PCR; TCRdb keeps in-frame clones, though not all of them. The table has more than 110,000 clones, approximately 84% seen once. Sequenced input: PBMCs. These receptors originate from a woman aged 25 to 39 in good health and CMV-seronegative.

The chain links TRBV27 to TRBJ2-7, with 8 bases matching TRBD1. From germline, CDR1 is MNHEY and CDR2 SMNVEV (reference sequence). The CDR3 is made up of 14 amino acids. Trimming at V came to 2 bases and at J to 4 bases, leaving 4 bases not matched to a gene. The CDR3 sequence is CASSLGQGPYEQYF. The CDR3 coding sequence is TGTGCCAGCAGTTTAGGACAGGGACCGTACGAGCAGTACTTC.

This sequence joins TRBV5-6 and TRBJ1-2; D ambiguous. Germline values: CDR1 SGHDT, CDR2 YYEEEE. Between the trimmed V and J ends, which lost 2 bases and 4 bases, there was a span of 12 bases. There are 14 residues in the CDR3. The CDR3 coding sequence is TGTGCCAGCAGCTTAGTTGGAGGGAGCTATGGCTACACCTTC. The encoded protein is CASSLVGGSYGYTF.

The count of this clone is one. The chain couples TRBV7-9 to TRBJ1-2, with a tentative D call TRBD1 (5 bases). The CDR3 loop spans 14 amino acids. V lost 5 bases, J lost 4 bases, and 14 bases lay in between. Germline V gene data show CDR1 as SEHNR and CDR2 as FQNEAQ (reference sequence). The CDR3 coding sequence is TGTGCCAGCAGCCCCACGGACACTCGCTATGGCTACACCTTC. It translates to CASSPTDTRYGYTF.

J is TRBJ2-7 and V is TRBV5-4; D remains unclear. The germline V gene has CDR1 SGHNT and CDR2 YYREEE (reference sequence). The CDR3 runs to 14 residues. V was cut by 3 bases and J by 5 bases, with 15 bases left in between. DNA of the CDR3: TGTGCCAGCAGCTCACCCGCGGTTAGTGACGAGCAGTACTTC. It codes for CASSSPAVSDEQYF.

The rearrangement joins TRBV11-3 to TRBJ2-2; TRBD2 agrees at 7 bases. CDR1 is SGHNT and CDR2 is YENEEA in the germline V gene. The CDR3 extends over 15 amino acids. The trim removed 4 bases at V and 4 bases at J, leaving 6 bases unmatched. The CDR3 spells CASSSGGAGTGELFF. The DNA for the CDR3 is TGTGCCAGCAGCTCGGGGGGAGCGGGCACCGGGGAGCTGTTTTTT.

This sequence joins TRBV2 and TRBJ1-4; 9 bases map to TRBD1. Germline V gene lookup returns CDR1 SNHLY and CDR2 FYNNEI. V was clipped by 8 bases and J by 7 bases; unmatched bases: 5. The CDR3 has 13 amino acids. The DNA of the CDR3 is TGTGCCAGCGACAGGGGGGGTAGTGAAAAACTGTTTTTT. This translates into CASDRGGSEKLFF. Combining the CDR3 with reference TRBV2 and TRBJ1-4 gives the whole variable domain EPEVTQTPSHQVTQMGQEVILRCVPISNHLYFYWYRQILGQKVEFLVSFYNNEISEKSEIFDDQFSVERPDGSNFTLKIRSTKLEDSAMYFCASDRGGSEKLFFGSGTQLSVL.

V usage is TRBV5-1 and J usage is TRBJ2-1, with 7 bases aligning to TRBD1. CDR3 length: 14 amino acids. V trimming: 5 bases; J trimming: 3 bases; junction bases outside the gene matches: 5. Germline-derived CDR1 and CDR2 are SGHRS and YFSETQ. CDR3 bases: TGCGCCAGCAGGGTCCAGGGGGTCTACAATGAGCAGTTCTTC. Translating gives CASRVQGVYNEQFF.

V and J are TRBV4-1 and TRBJ1-6; 9 nucleotides line up with TRBD1. Trimming at V came to 0 bases and at J to 11 bases, leaving 11 bases not matched to a gene. The germline gives CDR1 MGHRA, CDR2 YSYEKL. The CDR3 length is 17 residues. CDR3 sequence (DNA): TGCGCCAGCAGCCAAGATGGCAAACAGGGGGCGCTTACACCCCTCCACTTT. It specifies CASSQDGKQGALTPLHF.

The gene calls are TRBV30 and TRBJ1-5; TRBD1 agrees at 9 bases. CDR3 length: 15 residues. J gave up 0 bases and V 4 bases, and 4 bases lay outside the gene matches. The V gene's germline CDR1 is GTSNPN and CDR2 SVGIG (reference sequence). For the CDR3, the DNA is TGTGCCTGGACTACAGGGGGCATTAGCAATCAGCCCCAGCATTTT. Residues: CAWTTGGISNQPQHF.

This clone was seen just once. The chain joins TRBV29-1 to TRBJ1-2; D remains ambiguous. The CDR3 covers 13 residues. With 7 bases removed from V and 1 base from J, the gap between germline ends came to 13 bases. Germline values: CDR1 SQVTM, CDR2 ANQGSEA. The CDR3 DNA reads TGCAGCGCCACCGAGGGAGATAACTATGGCTACACCTTC. Amino acid sequence: CSATEGDNYGYTF.

The rearrangement uses TRBV28 and TRBJ1-1; 7 bases line up with TRBD1. Germline lookup yields CDR1 MDHEN and CDR2 SYDVKM. V trimming: 5 bases; J trimming: 3 bases; junction bases outside the gene matches: 6. The CDR3 is 14 residues long. This chain's CDR3 is CASSPGQDHTEAFF. In DNA, the CDR3 is TGTGCCAGCAGTCCAGGACAGGATCACACTGAAGCTTTCTTT.

This chain joins TRBV5-1 and TRBJ1-1; D is undetermined. The ends were cut back, 0 bases at V and 0 bases at J, with 9 bases in the middle. Germline CDR1 reads SGHRS; CDR2 reads YFSETQ. The CDR3 consists of 15 residues. CDR3 DNA: TGCGCCAGCAGCTTGGTTTACAGCCTGAACACTGAAGCTTTCTTT. Its protein is CASSLVYSLNTEAFF. Together with reference TRBV5-1 and TRBJ1-1, the CDR3 gives the full variable domain: KAGVTQTPRYLIKTRGQQVTLSCSPISGHRSVSWYQQTPGQGLQFLFEYFSETQRNKGNFPGRFSGRQFSNSRSEMNVSTLELGDSALYLCASSLVYSLNTEAFFGQGTRLTVV.

This sequence joins TRBV11-1 and TRBJ2-5; D remains unclear. This CDR3 contains 15 residues. Between the trimmed V and J ends, which lost 3 bases and 2 bases, there was a span of 13 bases. The germline V gene encodes CDR1 SGHAT and CDR2 FQDESV (reference sequence). DNA for the CDR3: TGTGCCAGCAGCTTCCGGGTCAACGGGCAAGAGACCCAGTACTTC. As protein: CASSFRVNGQETQYF.

This chain connects TRBV27 to TRBJ2-7, with D maybe TRBD1 (6 bases). Germline V lookup: CDR1 MNHEY, CDR2 SMNVEV (reference sequence). Trimming cost V 4 bases and J 0 bases, with 16 bases left between them. The CDR3 spans 16 residues. The CDR3 reads CASSSYRARSSYEQYF. The DNA of the CDR3 is TGTGCCAGCAGTTCCTACAGGGCGAGAAGCTCCTACGAGCAGTACTTC.

The chain couples TRBV25-1 to TRBJ1-2, with a weak D call TRBD1 (6 bases). This CDR3 is 15 amino acids long. Germline V gene lookup returns CDR1 MGHDK and CDR2 SYGVNS. V dropped 4 bases and J dropped 0 bases, with 12 bases sitting between them. The CDR3 DNA sequence: TGTGCCAGCAGTGCCAGGGGCCAGTCTAACTATGGCTACACCTTC. Translation: CASSARGQSNYGYTF.

The chain carries TRBV5-4 and TRBJ2-7, with D perhaps TRBD1 (6 bases). Per the germline V gene, CDR1 is SGHNT and CDR2 is YYREEE (reference sequence). This CDR3 is built from 15 residues. The V and J ends lost 0 bases and 3 bases respectively, with 13 bases between them. The CDR3 is CASSLAGGPYYEQYF. The CDR3 DNA reads TGTGCCAGCAGCTTGGCTGGGGGCCCCTACTACGAGCAGTACTTC.

This clone was recorded a few times. Other DNA sequences in the same sample also yield this CDR3. The rearrangement uses TRBV12-5 and TRBJ2-3; 9 positions match TRBD2. The germline CDR1 and CDR2 sequences are LGHNT and FRNRAP. Trimming took 5 bases from V and 1 from J; bases not matched to a gene: 4. CDR3 length: 15 residues. CDR3 nucleotide sequence: TGTGCTAGTGGTGGGGGACTAGCAGGCACAGATACGCAGTATTTT. Residues: CASGGGLAGTDTQYF. Based on the CDR3 plus reference TRBV12-5 and TRBJ2-3, the full variable domain is DARVTQTPRHKVTEMGQEVTMRCQPILGHNTVFWYRQTMMQGLELLAYFRNRAPLDDSGMPKDRFSAEMPDATLATLKIQPSEPRDSAVYFCASGGGLAGTDTQYFGPGTRLTVL.

The V gene is TRBV10-2, the J gene TRBJ1-6, with D perhaps matching TRBD1 (5 bases). The V gene lost 2 bases and the J gene lost 9 bases, with 17 bases spanning the gap. Germline CDR1 and CDR2: WSHSY and SAAADI. This CDR3 has 16 amino acids. The CDR3 nucleotides are TGCGCCAGCAGTGAGAGATTAACAGGCGATATTTCACCCCTCCACTTT. Amino acid sequence: CASSERLTGDISPLHF.

The rearrangement uses TRBV5-1 and TRBJ2-1, with TRBD2 identical over 16 bases. The CDR3 consists of 20 residues. With V trimmed by 3 bases and J by 1 base, 10 bases remained unmatched. The germline CDR1 and CDR2 sequences are SGHRS and YFSETQ. The CDR3 DNA is TGCGCCAGCAGCTCCACAACCGGGACTAGCGGGGGGGTTTCCTACAATGAGCAGTTCTTC. It specifies CASSSTTGTSGGVSYNEQFF.

This clone showed up just once. This chain joins TRBV28 and TRBJ2-7; weak D call: TRBD2 (5 bases). Germline lookup yields CDR1 MDHEN and CDR2 SYDVKM. The CDR3 covers 13 residues. V was cut by 5 bases and J by 4 bases, with 12 bases left in between. CDR3 sequence reads: CASSRGPRYEQYF. As DNA, the CDR3 is TGTGCCAGCAGTCGCGGGCCCCGGTACGAGCAGTACTTC.

This clone was found once. The chain's CDR3 is CASSFLQRNYGYTF. DNA for the CDR3: TGTGCCAGCAGCTTCCTCCAGCGTAACTATGGCTACACCTTC. V is TRBV7-9 and J is TRBJ1-2; D ambiguous. There are 14 residues in the CDR3. V dropped 3 bases and J dropped 1 base, with 9 bases sitting between them. CDR1 SEHNR and CDR2 FQNEAQ come from the germline V gene (reference sequence).

The V and J genes are TRBV18 and TRBJ1-5, with no clear D. V dropped 1 base and J dropped 0 bases, with 16 bases sitting between them. The V gene's germline CDR1 is KGHSH and CDR2 LQKENI. The CDR3 has 18 amino acids. In nucleotides, the CDR3 is TGTGCCAGCTCACCACGCTTCTTGGCAAACTATAGCAATCAGCCCCAGCATTTT. As protein: CASSPRFLANYSNQPQHF.

V is TRBV18 and J is TRBJ2-6; tentatively, D is TRBD1 (6 bases). Trimming took 0 bases from V and 4 from J, leaving 10 bases between them. Germline-derived CDR1 and CDR2 are KGHSH and LQKENI. The CDR3 runs 16 residues. The CDR3 bases are TGTGCCAGCTCACCACCGAGGGGGTCCGGGGCCAACGTCCTGACTTTC. It yields the protein CASSPPRGSGANVLTF.

The rearrangement links TRBV6-5 to TRBJ2-6, with a possible D match to TRBD1 (6 bases). Germline V gene sequence: CDR1 MNHEY, CDR2 SVGAGI. V was clipped by 5 bases and J by 2 bases, with 10 bases between them. The CDR3 extends over 15 amino acids. CDR3 region: CASSPTGTGANVLTF. The CDR3 bases are TGTGCCAGCAGTCCGACAGGTACTGGGGCCAACGTCCTGACTTTC.